This T cell receptor beta chain was observed in a study of blood T cells in healthy people across ages. The study, taken as a whole, reports: PBMC samples, being unsorted, prevented any conclusive comparison of naive and antigen-experienced cells. Estimates of total diversity, which came from one million sequenced T cells, were considered to be underestimates. Diversity of TCR beta per million T cells declined in a roughly linear way with age.

The second PCR ran roughly 7 to 12 cycles with a sample-barcoded 5' primer and J-beta primers. Sequencing recovered at least 3 million CDR3-containing paired-end reads from each sample. TCRdb called the 5' RACE reads again in MiXCR, with one record for every CDR3 protein. The sample holds some 730,000 distinct CDR3 sequences, approximately 22% seen once. Trimming cost V 1 base and J 7 bases, with 4 bases left between them. Germline V gene data show CDR1 as LNHDA and CDR2 as SQIVND (reference sequence). CDR3 length: 11 amino acids. Points on this clonotype: The antigen is undetermined.

The chain employs TRBV19 and TRBJ1-2; D remains ambiguous. The sample was blood. This sequence originates from a man between 65 and 85 years old in good health. The CDR3 nucleotides read TGTGCCAGTAGTATAGGTTTTGGCTACACCTTC. This sequence encodes CASSIGFGYTF.